These 6 T cell receptor beta chains share one sample of origin, sequenced in a study of blood T cells in healthy people across ages. A J-beta primer mix and a sample-barcoded 5' primer were used in a second PCR of about 7 to 11 cycles. MiXCR, applied by TCRdb to the 5' RACE reads, yields one record per CDR3 protein. The sample lists about 1,400,000 distinct CDR3 sequences, roughly 64% occurring once. Input material: blood. These receptor sequences come from a man younger than 30 in good health.

The chain recombines TRBV2 with TRBJ1-1; D unclear. The CDR3 contains 14 residues. V gave up 1 base and J gave up 4 bases, with 10 bases separating them. Germline CDR1 SNHLY, CDR2 FYNNEI. The CDR3 sequence: CASSEGQVITEAFF. The CDR3, as DNA: TGTGCCAGCAGTGAAGGACAAGTCATCACTGAAGCTTTCTTT. The whole variable domain, filled in from reference TRBV2 and TRBJ1-1, reads EPEVTQTPSHQVTQMGQEVILRCVPISNHLYFYWYRQILGQKVEFLVSFYNNEISEKSEIFDDQFSVERPDGSNFTLKIRSTKLEDSAMYFCASSEGQVITEAFFGQGTRLTVV.

This clonotype has just a few counts. This sequence joins TRBV27 and TRBJ2-7; possible D gene TRBD1, 5 bases. V lost 2 bases and J lost 5, with 22 bases in between. The CDR3 loop spans 17 amino acids. Germline V gene lookup returns CDR1 MNHEY and CDR2 SMNVEV (reference sequence). The CDR3 loop reads CASSLLQPGRTAHEQYF. Here the CDR3 DNA reads TGTGCCAGCAGTTTACTTCAGCCAGGGCGGACGGCCCACGAGCAGTACTTC.

The chain joins TRBV20-1 to TRBJ2-1, with 7 nucleotides matching TRBD1. The CDR3 has 14 residues. Losses at the gene ends were 3 bases for V and 2 bases for J; bases not matched to a gene: 4. Germline lookup yields CDR1 DFQATT and CDR2 SNEGSKA (reference sequence). CDR3 amino acids: CSASSTGAYNEQFF. The CDR3 DNA reads as TGCAGTGCTAGTAGCACAGGGGCCTACAATGAGCAGTTCTTC.

The chain carries TRBV29-1 and TRBJ2-7; 8 bases fit TRBD1. This CDR3 has 12 residues. Germline V gives CDR1 SQVTM, CDR2 ANQGSEA. V lost 5 bases and J lost 2; bases outside the gene matches: 2. CDR3 loop: CSVRTGTYEQYF. CDR3 in DNA: TGCAGCGTTAGGACAGGGACCTACGAGCAGTACTTC.

The chain recombines TRBV6-1 with TRBJ1-1, with a possible D match to TRBD1 (6 bases). This CDR3 is 14 amino acids long. Germline values: CDR1 MNHNS, CDR2 SASEGT. The V end was cut by 7 bases, the J end by 3 bases, with 15 bases between. The CDR3 here is CASIGGASHTEAFF. CDR3 nucleotides: TGTGCCAGCATTGGGGGGGCCTCCCACACTGAAGCTTTCTTT.

The J gene is TRBJ1-2, the V gene TRBV7-9; D unclear. The CDR3 is 13 amino acids. In germline, CDR1 is SEHNR, CDR2 FQNEAQ (reference sequence). The V gene lost 5 bases and the J gene lost 5 bases, with 12 bases spanning the gap. The CDR3 region is CASSPLTDYGYTF. CDR3 nucleotides: TGTGCCAGCAGCCCCCTCACTGATTATGGCTACACCTTC.